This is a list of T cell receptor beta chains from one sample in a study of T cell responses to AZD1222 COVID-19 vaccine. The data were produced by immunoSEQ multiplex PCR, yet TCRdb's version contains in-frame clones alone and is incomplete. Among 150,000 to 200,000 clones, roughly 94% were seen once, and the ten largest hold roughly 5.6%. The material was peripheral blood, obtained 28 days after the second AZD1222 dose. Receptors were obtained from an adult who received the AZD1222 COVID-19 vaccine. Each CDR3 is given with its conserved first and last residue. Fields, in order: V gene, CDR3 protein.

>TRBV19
CASSVDRGMNTEAFF
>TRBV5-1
CASSLGQLYEQYF
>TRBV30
CAWSVRVAPINEQFF
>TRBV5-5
CASRRQGAGETQYF
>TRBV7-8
CASSLGGRGTASNEQFF
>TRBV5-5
CASSDLPGSSTDTQYF
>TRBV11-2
CASSLVHRDRSSGANVLTF
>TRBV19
CASSPMGTGRLWGYTF
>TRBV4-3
CASSQVGGSGYEQYF
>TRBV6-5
CASSYSWQGIGYTF
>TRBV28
CASSAPGTYTSTDTQYF
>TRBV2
CASSEVSSNQPQHF
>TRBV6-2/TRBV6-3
CASSSGQGPGPQHF
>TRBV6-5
CASSRDGYMGYTF
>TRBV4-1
CASSQVGGRQRGYQPQHF
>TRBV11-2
CASSLGPSGAPEQYF
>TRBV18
CASSPRQVSNTEAFF
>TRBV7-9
CASSLAARGNSPLHF
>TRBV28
CASRETGAQPQHF
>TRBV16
CASSRYTGPSGNTIYF
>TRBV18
CASSPSEATSSNYGYTF
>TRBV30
CAWSWGVGNTEAFF
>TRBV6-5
CASSSHRGSYGYTF
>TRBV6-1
CASSETPRLGTQETQYF
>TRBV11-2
CASSPTATGNTEAFF
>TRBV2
CASSEISMEQFF
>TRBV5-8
CASSLASGSSGANVLTF